A selection of T cell receptor beta chains follows, all from one sample in a study of T cell changes during pregnancy in multiple sclerosis. TCRdb keeps only in-frame clones here, not all; method: immunoSEQ multiplex PCR. The table lists over 50,000 clones, around 90% of them singletons, with 0.89% in the top ten. The sample was peripheral blood, taken in the first trimester of pregnancy. The receptors were sampled from a female donor in good health, enrolled as a control in a pregnancy study. CDR3s include the opening cysteine and the closing phenylalanine or tryptophan. The order of the fields is CDR3 length, clone size, V gene, D gene, J gene, CDR3 DNA, CDR3 protein. A D gene is named only where the DNA matches it firmly. Clone size appears in some rows only: once, few, many, or a class for an expanded clone.

>15|-|TRBV7-2|TRBD2|TRBJ2-7
TGTGCCAGCAGCCCAGAAGCGGGGGGCTACTACGAGCAGTACTTC
CASSPEAGGYYEQYF
>13|few|TRBV27|TRBD1|TRBJ2-2
TGTGCCAGCAGAAAACCGGGACAGGGTTATCTGTTTTTT
CASRKPGQGYLFF
>18|-|TRBV7-8|TRBD2|TRBJ2-2
TGTGCCAGCAGAAAGGACGGGAGCGGGGGGGCCGACACCGGGGAGCTGTTTTTT
CASRKDGSGGADTGELFF
>16|-|TRBV15|TRBD2|TRBJ2-5
TGTGCCACCAGCAGTCCCGGTGGCCCGGGGGGAGAGACCCAGTACTTC
CATSSPGGPGGETQYF
>17|-|TRBV11-2|TRBD1|TRBJ1-2
TGTGCCAGCAGCTTAGATCTATACAGGGGCGGTAACTATGGCTACACCTTC
CASSLDLYRGGNYGYTF
>14|-|TRBV13|-|TRBJ1-1
TGTGCCAGCAGCTCCGAGTGGGGAGGCACTGAAGCTTTCTTT
CASSSEWGGTEAFF
>12|-|TRBV25-1|TRBD1|TRBJ2-5
TGTGCCAGTGATGACAGGGTTAAGACCCAGTACTTC
CASDDRVKTQYF
>13|few|TRBV6-5|TRBD1|TRBJ1-5
TGTGCCAGCAGTCCACAGGGGACTCAGCCCCAGCATTTT
CASSPQGTQPQHF
>16|-|TRBV27|-|TRBJ2-2
TGTGCCAGCAGTCCAGGGACTCTCCCGAACACCGGGGAGCTGTTTTTT
CASSPGTLPNTGELFF
>15|once|TRBV6-6|-|TRBJ1-3
TGTGCCAGCAGTTACTACCCAGACTCTGGAAACACCATATATTTT
CASSYYPDSGNTIYF
>15|-|TRBV6-5|-|TRBJ2-3
TGTGCCAGCAGCCATAGGAACAGGGCTACAGATACGCAGTATTTT
CASSHRNRATDTQYF
>14|-|TRBV6-1|-|TRBJ1-5
TGTGCCAGCAGTGAAGCAAACAGACATCAGCCCCAGCATTTT
CASSEANRHQPQHF
>14|-|TRBV11-2|-|TRBJ1-1
TGTGCCAGCAGCTTCCCAAGCATGAACACTGAAGCTTTCTTT
CASSFPSMNTEAFF
>13|-|TRBV19|TRBD1|TRBJ1-2
TGTGCCAGTAGGAAAGCAGGGGGCTCGGGCTACACCTTC
CASRKAGGSGYTF
>15|-|TRBV7-2|TRBD1|TRBJ2-7
TGTGCCAGCAGCTTAGGGGGGACAGCTGCCTACGAGCAGTACTTC
CASSLGGTAAYEQYF
>18|-|TRBV7-9|-|TRBJ2-6
TGTGCCAGCAGCCCCCTCGAGGGTACAAGCTCTGGGGCCAACGTCCTGACTTTC
CASSPLEGTSSGANVLTF
>15|once|TRBV30|TRBD1|TRBJ2-2
TGTGCCTGGAATTTCGGACAGGGGAACACCGGGGAGCTGTTTTTT
CAWNFGQGNTGELFF
>15|-|TRBV5-5|TRBD1|TRBJ2-2
TGTGCCAGCAGCTTGGAGTGGGACAGGGCCGGGGAGCTGTTTTTT
CASSLEWDRAGELFF
>15|-|TRBV6-1|-|TRBJ2-7
TGTGCCAGCAGTGATAAGAGCGGTCCGGCCTACGAGCAGTACTTC
CASSDKSGPAYEQYF
>20|-|TRBV11-3|TRBD1|TRBJ2-6
TGTGCCAGCAGCCCTAGTTTGGACAGGGGGAGTAGCTCTGGGGCCAACGTCCTGACTTTC
CASSPSLDRGSSSGANVLTF
>15|few|TRBV4-3|-|TRBJ1-6
TGCGCCAGCAGCCGGCAGGGTAGCTATAATTCACCCCTCCACTTT
CASSRQGSYNSPLHF
>20|-|TRBV18|TRBD1|TRBJ2-7
TGTGCCAGCTCACCCTATTACGAGGACCCCGGGACAGAGACCTCCTACGAGCAGTACTTC
CASSPYYEDPGTETSYEQYF
>17|-|TRBV19|TRBD2|TRBJ2-1
TGTGCCAGTAGTATAGATAAGGCGGGGGGGCCTCGGGCTGAGCAGTTCTTC
CASSIDKAGGPRAEQFF
>15|few|TRBV7-9|TRBD2|TRBJ2-4
TGTGCCAGCAGCTTAAGGCGGGACGGGGGGGACATTCAGTACTTC
CASSLRRDGGDIQYF
>15|-|TRBV18|TRBD1|TRBJ2-2
TGTGCCAGCTCAGAACAACAGGGGGCCACCGGGGAGCTGTTTTTT
CASSEQQGATGELFF
>16|-|TRBV5-1|-|TRBJ1-2
TGCGCCAGCAGCTTTACGCGAGAGGGTCCGGGCTATGGCTACACCTTC
CASSFTREGPGYGYTF
>13|-|TRBV5-1|-|TRBJ1-6
TGCGCCAGCAGCTTGGACGGTTGGTCACCCCTCCACTTT
CASSLDGWSPLHF
>16|-|TRBV6-1|TRBD1|TRBJ1-2
TGTGCCAGCAGTGAACTCATGGGACAGGCCCACTATGGCTACACCTTC
CASSELMGQAHYGYTF
>14|-|TRBV4-2|TRBD2|TRBJ2-5
TGTGCCAGCAGCCCGGCGGGGGGTAGAGAGACCCAGTACTTC
CASSPAGGRETQYF
>12|-|TRBV29-1|TRBD1|TRBJ1-1
TGCAGCGTCGACAGGGGGCGAACTGAAGCTTTCTTT
CSVDRGRTEAFF
>16|-|TRBV7-3|TRBD1|TRBJ1-2
TGTGCCAGCAGCTTAACGGGGCAGGGGGCTACCTATGGCTACACCTTC
CASSLTGQGATYGYTF
>15|-|TRBV4-1|TRBD1|TRBJ1-1
TGCGCCAGCAGCCAACCAGGGACAGAGAACACTGAAGCTTTCTTT
CASSQPGTENTEAFF
>15|-|TRBV7-9|TRBD1|TRBJ2-7
TGTGCCAGCAGCTCCACGACAGGGAAAAGCGACGAGCAGTACTTC
CASSSTTGKSDEQYF
>14|-|TRBV27|-|TRBJ2-2
TGTGCCAGCAGTTTACAGGGTGTGGCCGGGGAGCTGTTTTTT
CASSLQGVAGELFF
>14|once|TRBV7-9|-|TRBJ2-2
TGTGCCAGCAGCTCACAGGGGAACACCGGGGAGCTGTTTTTT
CASSSQGNTGELFF
>14|-|TRBV5-1|-|TRBJ1-4
TGCGCCAGCGCCAAGGGGCAGAGTAATGAAAAACTGTTTTTT
CASAKGQSNEKLFF
>14|few|TRBV6-4|-|TRBJ2-2
TGTGCCAGCACGGCAGGGGTGGACACCGGGGAGCTGTTTTTT
CASTAGVDTGELFF
>13|-|TRBV11-3|-|TRBJ1-1
TGTGCCAGCAGCTTAGACTGGAACACTGAAGCTTTCTTT
CASSLDWNTEAFF
>12|-|TRBV15|-|TRBJ1-4
TGTGCCACCAGCCACTTGGAGGAAAAACTGTTTTTT
CATSHLEEKLFF
>15|once|TRBV10-3|TRBD2|TRBJ2-3
TGTGCCATCAGAGTTAGCGGGGGGAGCACAGATACGCAGTATTTT
CAIRVSGGSTDTQYF
>16|-|TRBV4-3|TRBD2|TRBJ2-1
TGCGCCAGCAGCCAAGGGGATAGCGGGGGTTACAATGAGCAGTTCTTC
CASSQGDSGGYNEQFF
>18|-|TRBV9|-|TRBJ1-1
TGTGCCAGCAGCGTAGGTCTGAAACAGGGTGGGGCCTCCTTTGTTCCTTTCTTT
CASSVGLKQGGASFVPFF
>15|-|TRBV5-6|-|TRBJ1-4
TGTGCCAGCAGCTCCTCGCCTCACGGAGAGGAAAAACTGTTTTTT
CASSSSPHGEEKLFF
>15|once|TRBV19|-|TRBJ1-5
TGTGCCAGTAGTATATCGCTGAGCAGCAATCAGCCCCAGCATTTT
CASSISLSSNQPQHF
>18|-|TRBV4-1|TRBD1|TRBJ1-4
TGCGCCAGCAGCCAAGCCGCAAATTCAGGGGGAGGTCTTGAAAAACTGTTTTTT
CASSQAANSGGGLEKLFF
>15|-|TRBV30|TRBD2|TRBJ2-1
TGTGCCTGGAGTGTACCCGGGGGGGCCTACAATGAGCAGTTCTTC
CAWSVPGGAYNEQFF
>14|once|TRBV30|-|TRBJ2-7
TGTGCCTGGAGTTTCGACTTGAGCTCCTACGAGCAGTACTTC
CAWSFDLSSYEQYF
>15|-|TRBV14|-|TRBJ1-2
TGTGCCAGCAGCCAAGAAGGAGGACTGGTGGGTGGCTACACCTTC
CASSQEGGLVGGYTF
>14|-|TRBV18|-|TRBJ2-7
TGTGCCAGCTCACCGTCTACAGGGACCTACGAGCAGTACTTC
CASSPSTGTYEQYF
>11|-|TRBV27|-|TRBJ1-2
TGTGCCATCGGGGCGGGAGATGGCTACACCTTC
CAIGAGDGYTF
>17|-|TRBV4-2|TRBD1|TRBJ1-2
TGTGCCAGCAGCCATCCTCCCCGGTCAGGGGGGTTCTATGGCTACACCTTC
CASSHPPRSGGFYGYTF